This T cell receptor beta chain comes out of a study of control samples from healthy donors and cancer patients. This table comes from immunoSEQ multiplex PCR, and its TCRdb copy is limited to in-frame clones, with some not included. The sample has tens of thousands of clones, 75% to 90% seen once; the top ten hold roughly 44%. The CDR3 runs to 15 residues. The germline gives CDR1 MGHRA, CDR2 YSYEKL. The V end lost 0 bases, the J end lost 11 bases, and 16 bases lay between the germline ends. The source of this sequence is a man in his 60s in good health. The specimen was blood. This chain links TRBV4-1 with TRBJ1-4; D possibly corresponds to TRBD1 (5 bases). The CDR3 protein is CASSQETEGTLKLFF. Written as DNA, the CDR3 is TGCGCCAGCAGCCAAGAAACAGAGGGGACTCTGAAACTGTTTTTT.